This T cell receptor beta chain originates from a study of shared clonotypes between healthy human individuals (dated by TCRdb to between 2020 and 2021). Concerning the study at large: The cohort included a few men and a couple of women between 18 and 49 years of age. For each donor, CD4 naive and CD4 memory were each given three plates, CD8 naive was given two plates, and CD8 memory was given one plate. To estimate repertoire size and how much clonotype sharing occurs between individuals, the study deeply sequenced the blood TCR repertoires of five healthy adults. To increase sequencing depth and limit assay-specific biases, TCR repertoire library preparation and sequencing were carried out by different laboratories using diverse techniques. Leukapheresis yielded between about 0.94 and 8.9 billion PBMCs per donor. Here is what the overall study found, with its caveats: Only blood was sampled, and tissue TCR repertoires likely differ from those in blood. Based on pairwise subsampling, the degree of clonotype sharing among donors was expected to be affected by sequencing depth. Sharing across a handful of donors was observed for roughly 5% of naive CD4, over 3% of naive CD8, 2% to 2.5% of memory CD4, and around 0.4% of memory CD8 clonotypes. The small number of donors limited the genetic and exposure-history diversity represented. Compared with non-shared clonotypes, clonotypes shared by all four sorted-subset donors had higher generation probabilities. Naive subsets generally had larger estimated clonotype richness than memory subsets. Rarefaction of sorted-subset datasets indicated incomplete sequencing despite the large sequencing depth.

This clone was seen only once. This receptor's antigen is unknown. No quality values exist for individual bases; no much larger clone is one base distant. Healthy HIV-negative adults with no recently reported acute infections or vaccinations were included as donors. Every donor was a Caucasian adult living in Nashville, Tennessee, USA. CD4+ T cells were enriched through magnetic negative selection, after which naive cells were positively selected on CD45RA and the remaining negative fraction served as the memory subset. After blood collection by leukapheresis, PBMCs were isolated using Ficoll-Histopaque density gradient centrifugation and then cryopreserved in the vapor phase of liquid nitrogen. Analytical flow cytometry was used to check the purity and quantity of each magnetically sorted T cell population. From each sorted fraction, genomic DNA was isolated and quantified by UV absorbance on a Nanodrop 2000c.

TCR CDR3 regions were amplified from genomic DNA by multiplex PCR using the deep immunoSEQ assay. Genomic DNA extracted from each cell subset was distributed evenly over all wells of several immunoSEQ 96-well plates, and each plate served as one replicate. For sorted subsets, about 0.2 ug genomic DNA, equal to tens of thousands of T cell genomes, was loaded into each replicate PCR. Purified libraries were measured with a Qubit 3.0 fluorometer, size-checked on a Bioanalyzer 2100, and measured again with the KAPA Library Quantification kit. A separate single-read 150-cycle Illumina NextSeq 550 flow cell was used to sequence each immunoSEQ 96-well plate. The study's own analysis went as follows. Because only junctional sequences without quality scores were contained in the immunoSEQ output, filtering matching that applied to full-length reads could not be performed. Sequences were annotated with PyIR, a Python wrapper for IgBLAST v1.9, and V/J genes and CDR3 were assigned using IMGT germline references. Reads with weak V/J assignments (E-value above 1e-6), missing CDR3, stop codons, out-of-frame junctions, or ambiguous translated residues were removed. A V3J clonotype was defined by an identical inferred V gene, J gene, and CDR3 amino acid sequence. Percentage overlap between repertoires was computed as shared unique clonotypes divided by the size of the smaller repertoire. RTK rarefaction, the Chao1 estimator, and Recon v2.1 estimates of unobserved clonotypes were used to assess repertoire richness. Generation probabilities for all TCRbeta clonotypes obtained by the gDNA method from several donors were computed using OLGA. The table comes from immuneACCESS by way of TCRdb, which keeps in-frame sequences with V and J called. Part of the clones is missing from these tables; in studies checked, under half for an unresolved V gene and the rest for unknown reasons. That table is the source of V, J and clone size, and D and trimming were worked out from the DNA. The sample profile shows about 990,000 clones; 70% to 80% of them were found once. 0.5% to 0.65% of the sample goes to the ten largest clones.

The junction shows trimming of 8 bases on V and 0 bases on J, plus 5 bases between the germline ends. CDR1 is given as MNHEY and CDR2 as SVGAGI, both from the germline V gene. Including cysteine and phenylalanine, the CDR3 has 13 amino acids. The sequence is cut down to CDR3 DNA, 39 bases in frame from base 1. Recombination connected TRBV6-5 to TRBJ2-6; no D segment can be confidently identified. The sequencing input was memory CD4+ T cells from PBMCs. The cell subset or site label, as the study defines it: CD45RA-negative fraction. This clonotype was sampled from a man in his late teens or twenties in good health. Some clones in this sample may be carry-over from other donors' samples. The CDR3 loop reads CASRVSGANVLTF. The DNA sequence follows: TGTGCCAGCCGAGTCTCTGGGGCCAACGTCCTGACTTTC.